This passage covers 10 T cell receptor beta chains from one sample sequenced in a study of radiotherapy plus CTLA-4 blockade in lung cancer. Here immunoSEQ multiplex PCR was the method, and the copy in TCRdb shows in-frame clones only, minus some. This sample has 120,000 or so clones; just under 90% occur once, and the top ten carry 6.9%. The starting material was peripheral blood, obtained from a patient treated with radiotherapy plus ipilimumab. These receptors were obtained from a human donor with non-small cell lung cancer that progressed on radiotherapy plus ipilimumab.

CDR3 amino acids: CASSGVRGSYEQYF. CDR3 nucleotides: TGTGCCAGCAGTGGTGTCAGGGGCTCCTACGAGCAGTACTTC. The V gene is TRBV6-1, the J gene TRBJ2-5; D is perhaps TRBD1 (6 bases). The last part of the DNA fits TRBJ2-7 better; the J call may be wrong. CDR3 length: 14 residues. CDR1 and CDR2 from the germline V gene are MNHNS and SASEGT.

The CDR3: CASSLGGGRPNTGELFF. The CDR3 DNA reads TGTGCCAGCAGCTTGGGCGGAGGAAGGCCGAACACCGGGGAGCTGTTTTTT. The gene calls are TRBV5-4 and TRBJ2-2; D is possibly TRBD2 (5 bases). CDR3 length: 17 amino acids. CDR1 SGHNT and CDR2 YYREEE come from the germline V gene (reference sequence). Trimming took 0 bases from V and 0 from J, leaving 12 bases between them. Variable domain in full (rest from reference TRBV5-4 and TRBJ2-2): ETGVTQSPTHLIKTRGQQVTLRCSSQSGHNTVSWYQQALGQGPQFIFQYYREEENGRGNFPPRFSGLQFPNYSSELNVNALELDDSALYLCASSLGGGRPNTGELFFGEGSRLTVL.

The chain joins TRBV9 to TRBJ2-5; D is possibly TRBD1 (6 bases). The V end was cut by 4 bases, the J end by 2 bases, with 12 bases between. Germline values: CDR1 SGDLS, CDR2 YYNGEE. This CDR3 contains 14 residues. The CDR3 nucleotides read TGTGCCAGCAGCCCCGGACAGATTCAAGAGACCCAGTACTTC. It specifies CASSPGQIQETQYF. Using reference TRBV9 and TRBJ2-5 for the parts outside the CDR3, the full variable domain is DSGVTQTPKHLITATGQRVTLRCSPRSGDLSVYWYQQSLDQGLQFLIQYYNGEERAKGNILERFSAQQFPDLHSELNLSSLELGDSALYFCASSPGQIQETQYFGPGTRLLVL.

The rearrangement links TRBV19 to TRBJ1-1; tentative D call: TRBD1 (6 bases). In germline, CDR1 is LNHDA, CDR2 SQIVND (reference sequence). This CDR3 spans 13 amino acids. Trimming took off 9 bases at V and 4 bases at J, with 15 bases between the two ends. The CDR3 here is CARVNRVGTEAFF. The DNA of the CDR3 is TGTGCCAGAGTGAACAGGGTGGGCACTGAAGCTTTCTTT.

The genes are TRBV18 and TRBJ2-1, with TRBD2 matching 9 bases. From germline, CDR1 is KGHSH and CDR2 LQKENI. The CDR3 extends over 15 amino acids. V lost 3 bases and J lost 2; bases outside the gene matches: 2. CDR3 nucleotide sequence: TGTGCCAGCTCACCGGAGCGGGAGGCCTACAATGAGCAGTTCTTC. This translates into CASSPEREAYNEQFF.

The chain links TRBV2 to TRBJ2-4; either TRBD1 or TRBD2 may fit D (5 bases each). The CDR3 spans 16 residues. In germline, CDR1 is SNHLY, CDR2 FYNNEI. V shed 10 bases and J shed 0 bases, with 19 bases lying between them. CDR3 sequence (DNA): TGTGCCACCGGGACGGAAGGTCGGATAGCCAAAAACATTCAGTACTTC. The encoded protein is CATGTEGRIAKNIQYF.

The gene calls are TRBV2 and TRBJ1-2, with a weak D call TRBD1 (6 bases). From germline, CDR1 is SNHLY and CDR2 FYNNEI. The CDR3 runs to 18 residues. V lost 10 bases to trimming and J lost 3 bases, with 30 bases between them. CDR3 residues: CATERIPTGKGLDYGYTF. In DNA, the CDR3 is TGTGCCACCGAAAGGATTCCAACAGGGAAGGGGTTGGACTATGGCTACACCTTC.

The V gene is TRBV19, the J gene TRBJ1-1; D may be TRBD1 (6 bases). The CDR3 spans 13 residues. Germline V gene sequence: CDR1 LNHDA, CDR2 SQIVND (reference sequence). With 9 bases removed from V and 1 base from J, the gap between germline ends came to 12 bases. The CDR3 region is CASQQGQNTEAFF. The CDR3 DNA follows: TGTGCCAGCCAACAGGGCCAGAACACTGAAGCTTTCTTT.

The V gene is TRBV27, the J gene TRBJ2-1; TRBD2 matches at 8 bases. The CDR3 runs to 17 residues. Germline V gene data show CDR1 as MNHEY and CDR2 as SMNVEV (reference sequence). The ends lost 6 bases at V and 3 bases at J; junction bases unmatched: 13. This chain's CDR3 is CASSPRGGRPLYNEQFF. Written as DNA, the CDR3 is TGTGCCAGCAGCCCCAGGGGCGGGAGGCCCCTCTACAATGAGCAGTTCTTC.

V usage is TRBV7-9 and J usage is TRBJ1-1; weak D call: TRBD1 (5 bases). The ends were cut back, 6 bases at V and 1 base at J, with 18 bases in the middle. CDR1 and CDR2 from the germline V gene are SEHNR and FQNEAQ (reference sequence). The CDR3 length is 16 residues. The CDR3 reads CASRWGRGGRNTEAFF. CDR3 DNA: TGTGCCAGCAGATGGGGCCGCGGAGGGAGGAACACTGAAGCTTTCTTT.